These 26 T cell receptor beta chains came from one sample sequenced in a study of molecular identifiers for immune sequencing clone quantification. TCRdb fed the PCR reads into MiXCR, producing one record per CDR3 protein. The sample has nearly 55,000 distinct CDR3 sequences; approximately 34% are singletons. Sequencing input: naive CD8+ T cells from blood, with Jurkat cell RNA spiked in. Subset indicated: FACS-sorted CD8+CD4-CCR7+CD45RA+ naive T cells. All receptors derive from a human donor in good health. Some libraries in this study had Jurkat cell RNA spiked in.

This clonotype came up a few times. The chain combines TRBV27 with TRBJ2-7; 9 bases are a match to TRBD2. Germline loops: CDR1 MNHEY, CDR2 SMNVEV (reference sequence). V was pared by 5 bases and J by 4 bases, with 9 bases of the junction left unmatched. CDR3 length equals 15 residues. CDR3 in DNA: TGTGCCAGCAGTCCGTCGGAGACTAGCGGTTACGAGCAGTACTTC. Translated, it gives CASSPSETSGYEQYF.

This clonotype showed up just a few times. CDR3: CASSFDYVEQYF. The CDR3 coding sequence is TGTGCCAGCAGTTTCGACTACGTGGAGCAGTACTTC. J is TRBJ2-7 and V is TRBV6-2 or TRBV6-3; D may be TRBD2 (5 bases). The CDR3 runs to 12 residues. Trimming removed 4 bases from V and 7 bases from J, with 11 bases in between. Per the germline V gene, CDR1 is MNHEY and CDR2 is SVGEGT.

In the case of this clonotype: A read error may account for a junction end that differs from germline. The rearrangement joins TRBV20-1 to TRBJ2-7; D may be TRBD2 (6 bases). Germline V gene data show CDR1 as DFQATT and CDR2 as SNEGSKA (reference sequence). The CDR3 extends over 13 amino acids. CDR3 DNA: TGCAGTGCTAGAGGGGACTCTTCCTGCGAGCAGTACTTC. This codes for CSARGDSSCEQYF.

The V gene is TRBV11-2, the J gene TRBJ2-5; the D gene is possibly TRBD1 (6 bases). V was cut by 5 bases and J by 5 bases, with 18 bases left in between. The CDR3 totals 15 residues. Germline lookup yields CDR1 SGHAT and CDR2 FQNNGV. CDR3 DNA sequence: TGTGCCAGCAGCCCCCGGGACAACTTTTTGGAGACCCAGTACTTC. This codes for CASSPRDNFLETQYF.

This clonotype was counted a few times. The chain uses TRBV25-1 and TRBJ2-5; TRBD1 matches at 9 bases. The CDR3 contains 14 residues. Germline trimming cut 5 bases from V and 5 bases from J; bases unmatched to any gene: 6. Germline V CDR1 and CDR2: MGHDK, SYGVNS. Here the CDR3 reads CASSLPGTGETQYF. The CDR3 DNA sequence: TGTGCCAGCAGTCTCCCCGGGACAGGGGAGACCCAGTACTTC.

The CDR3 DNA reads TGTGCCAGCAGCTTCATCCTACAGGGGACGGGCAATCAGCCCCAGCATTTT. It translates to CASSFILQGTGNQPQHF. The chain links TRBV6-2 or TRBV6-3 to TRBJ1-5, with 7 bases lining up with TRBD1. The V gene end was trimmed by 6 bases and the J gene end by 2 bases; junction bases not matched to a gene: 13. This CDR3 is 17 amino acids long. CDR1 and CDR2 from the germline V gene are MNHEY and SVGEGT.

The CDR3: CTSSSPPSAGAPYRTGANVLTF. DNA of the CDR3: TGTACGAGCAGTTCTCCACCATCGGCCGGGGCGCCCTATCGAACCGGGGCCAACGTCCTGACTTTC. This chain uses TRBV28 with TRBJ2-6, with D tentatively TRBD1 or TRBD2 (5 bases each). CDR1 is MDHEN, CDR2 SYDVKM, per germline. This CDR3 has 22 amino acids. Supplemented by reference TRBV28 and TRBJ2-6, the full variable domain reads DVKVTQSSRYLVKRTGEKVFLECVQDMDHENMFWYRQDPGLGLRLIYFSYDVKMKEKGDIPEGYSVSREKKERFSLILESASTNQTSMYLCTSSSPPSAGAPYRTGANVLTFGAGSRLTVL.

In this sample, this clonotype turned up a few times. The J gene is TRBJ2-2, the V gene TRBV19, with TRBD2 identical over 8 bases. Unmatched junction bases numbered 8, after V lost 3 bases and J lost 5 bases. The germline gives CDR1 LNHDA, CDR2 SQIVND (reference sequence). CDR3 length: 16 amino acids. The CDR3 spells CASSISSGSWTGELFF. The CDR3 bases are TGTGCCAGTAGTATTTCGAGCGGGAGTTGGACCGGGGAGCTGTTTTTT.

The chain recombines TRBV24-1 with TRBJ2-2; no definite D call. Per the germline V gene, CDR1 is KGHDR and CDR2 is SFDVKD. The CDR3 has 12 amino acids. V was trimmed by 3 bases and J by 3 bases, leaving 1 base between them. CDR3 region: CATSDDTGELFF. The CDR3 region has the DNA TGTGCCACCAGTGATGACACCGGGGAGCTGTTTTTT.

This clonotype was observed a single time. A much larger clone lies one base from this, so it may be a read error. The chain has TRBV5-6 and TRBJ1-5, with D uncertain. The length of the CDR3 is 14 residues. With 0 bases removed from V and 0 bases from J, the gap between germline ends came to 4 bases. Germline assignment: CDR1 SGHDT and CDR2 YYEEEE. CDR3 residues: CASSLVCSNQPQHF. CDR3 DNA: TGTGCCAGCAGCTTGGTGTGTAGCAATCAGCCCCAGCATTTT.

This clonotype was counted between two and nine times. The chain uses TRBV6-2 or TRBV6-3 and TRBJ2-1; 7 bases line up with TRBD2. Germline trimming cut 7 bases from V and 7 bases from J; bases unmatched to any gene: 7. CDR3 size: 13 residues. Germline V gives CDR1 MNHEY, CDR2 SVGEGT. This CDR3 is CASIGGGGNEQFF. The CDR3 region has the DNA TGTGCCAGCATAGGCGGGGGAGGGAATGAGCAGTTCTTC.

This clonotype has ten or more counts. The CDR3 region is CASSQEMIHEQFF. The CDR3 nucleotides read TGCGCCAGCAGCCAAGAGATGATTCATGAGCAGTTCTTC. V is TRBV4-1 and J is TRBJ2-1; D gene unclear. This CDR3 comprises 13 residues. Trimming shortened V by 0 bases and J by 8 bases, and 8 bases separated the two germline ends. The germline CDR1 and CDR2 sequences are MGHRA and YSYEKL.

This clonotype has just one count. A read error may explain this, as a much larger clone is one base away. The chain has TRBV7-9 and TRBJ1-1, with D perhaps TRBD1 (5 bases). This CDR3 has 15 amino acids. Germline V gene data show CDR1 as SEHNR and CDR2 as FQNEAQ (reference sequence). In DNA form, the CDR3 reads TGTGCCAGCAGCTTAGCGTCGGGGGGTTTCACTGATGCTTTCTTT. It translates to CASSLASGGFTDAFF.

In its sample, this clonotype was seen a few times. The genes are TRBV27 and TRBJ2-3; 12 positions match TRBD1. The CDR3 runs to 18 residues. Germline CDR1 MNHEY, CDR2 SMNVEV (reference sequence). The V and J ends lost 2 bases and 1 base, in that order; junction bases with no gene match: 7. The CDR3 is CASSLIGTGGAGTDTQYF. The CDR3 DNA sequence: TGTGCCAGCAGTTTAATTGGGACAGGGGGCGCGGGCACAGATACGCAGTATTTT.

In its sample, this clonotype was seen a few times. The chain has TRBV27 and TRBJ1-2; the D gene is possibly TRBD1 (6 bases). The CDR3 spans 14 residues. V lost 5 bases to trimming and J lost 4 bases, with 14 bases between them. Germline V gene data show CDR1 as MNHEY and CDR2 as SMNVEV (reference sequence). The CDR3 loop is CASSNRGGGYGYTF. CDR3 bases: TGTGCCAGCAGTAACAGAGGGGGAGGCTATGGCTACACCTTC.

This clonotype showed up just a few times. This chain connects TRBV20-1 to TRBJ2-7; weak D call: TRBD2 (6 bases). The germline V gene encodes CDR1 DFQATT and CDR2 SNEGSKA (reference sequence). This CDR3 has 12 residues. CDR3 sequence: CRQGPGVYEQYF. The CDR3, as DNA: TGCAGACAAGGGCCGGGAGTCTACGAGCAGTACTTC.

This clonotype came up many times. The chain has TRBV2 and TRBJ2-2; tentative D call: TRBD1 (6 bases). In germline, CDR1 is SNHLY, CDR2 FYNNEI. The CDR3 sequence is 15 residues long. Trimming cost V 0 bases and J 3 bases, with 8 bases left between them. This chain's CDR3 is CASSEAGAHTGELFF. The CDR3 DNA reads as TGTGCCAGCAGTGAAGCGGGGGCCCACACCGGGGAGCTGTTTTTT.

DNA for the CDR3: TGTGCCATCAGAGACGTCTTAGCGGGAGTTGCCGGGGAGCTGTTTTTT. Translated, it gives CAIRDVLAGVAGELFF. This chain joins TRBV10-3 and TRBJ2-2; 9 bases are shared with TRBD2. Germline V gene sequence: CDR1 ENHRY, CDR2 SYGVKD. The V segment lost 6 bases and the J segment 6 bases; nucleotides outside the gene matches: 11. The CDR3 loop spans 16 amino acids.

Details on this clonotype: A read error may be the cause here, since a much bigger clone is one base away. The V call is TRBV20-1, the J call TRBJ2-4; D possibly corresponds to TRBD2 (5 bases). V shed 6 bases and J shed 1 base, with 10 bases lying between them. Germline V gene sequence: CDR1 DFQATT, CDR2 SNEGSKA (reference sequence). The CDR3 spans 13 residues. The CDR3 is CSAIAMAKNIQYF. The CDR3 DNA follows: TGCAGTGCGATAGCGATGGCCAAAAACATTCAGTACTTC.

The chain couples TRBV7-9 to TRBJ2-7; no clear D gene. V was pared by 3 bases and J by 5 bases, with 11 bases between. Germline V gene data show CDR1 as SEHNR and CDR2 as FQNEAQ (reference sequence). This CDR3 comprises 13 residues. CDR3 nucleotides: TGTGCCAGCAGCTTGGGCGCCCCCGACGAGCAGTACTTC. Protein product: CASSLGAPDEQYF.

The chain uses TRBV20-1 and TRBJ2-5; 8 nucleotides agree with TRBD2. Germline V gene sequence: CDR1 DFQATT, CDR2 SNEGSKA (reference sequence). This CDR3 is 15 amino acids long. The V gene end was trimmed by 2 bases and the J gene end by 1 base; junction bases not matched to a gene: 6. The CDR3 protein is CSARRTGGFQETQYF. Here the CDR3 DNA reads TGCAGTGCTAGAAGAACGGGAGGGTTCCAAGAGACCCAGTACTTC.

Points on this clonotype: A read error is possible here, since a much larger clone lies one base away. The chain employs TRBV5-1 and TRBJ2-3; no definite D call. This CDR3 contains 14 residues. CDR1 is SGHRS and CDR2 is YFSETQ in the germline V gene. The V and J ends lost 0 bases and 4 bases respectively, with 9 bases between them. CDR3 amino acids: CASSLEQTPDTQYF. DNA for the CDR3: TGCGCCAGCAGCTTGGAACAGACTCCAGATACGCAGTATTTT.

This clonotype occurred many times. The CDR3 here is CASTGAKNIQYF. The CDR3 DNA is TGTGCCAGTACGGGCGCCAAAAACATTCAGTACTTC. This sequence joins TRBV7-8 and TRBJ2-4; D remains unclear. Germline V lookup: CDR1 SGHVS, CDR2 FQNEAQ. Trimming left V 9 bases short and J 1 base short, with 7 bases between. The CDR3 length is 12 residues.

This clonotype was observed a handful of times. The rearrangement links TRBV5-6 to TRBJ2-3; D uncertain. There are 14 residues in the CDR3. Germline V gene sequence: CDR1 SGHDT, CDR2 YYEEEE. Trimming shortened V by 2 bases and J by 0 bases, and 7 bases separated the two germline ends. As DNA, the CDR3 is TGTGCCAGCAGCTTACAGTTGAGCACAGATACGCAGTATTTT. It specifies CASSLQLSTDTQYF.

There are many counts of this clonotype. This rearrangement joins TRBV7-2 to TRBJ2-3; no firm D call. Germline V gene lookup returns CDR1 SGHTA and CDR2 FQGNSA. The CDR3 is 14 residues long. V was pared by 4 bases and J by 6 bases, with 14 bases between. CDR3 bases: TGTGCCAGCAGCTCCATTTGGGTAGGCGATACGCAGTATTTT. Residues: CASSSIWVGDTQYF.

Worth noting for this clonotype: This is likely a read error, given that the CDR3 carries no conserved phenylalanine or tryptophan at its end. The CDR3 bases are TGTGCCAGCAGCTCCGCTAGCATGGGGGCGCTCGGCTACACCCTC. Its protein product is CASSSASMGALGYTL. The rearrangement links TRBV7-9 to TRBJ1-2; perhaps TRBD1 as D (6 bases). Trimming pared 4 bases from V and 8 bases from J, leaving 20 bases between. The CDR3 runs to 15 residues. Germline V CDR1 and CDR2: SEHNR, FQNEAQ (reference sequence).